This T cell receptor beta chain is drawn from a study of T cell responses to AZD1222 COVID-19 vaccine. The wider study: Recipients boosted at about 4 weeks or about 12 weeks are pooled. Whole-study findings and limits: Sampled repertoires all dated from after the peak T cell response. After two AZD1222 doses, spike-specific TCR breadth and depth rose versus day 0. Only a handful of AZD1222 recipients, about six in all, had baseline seropositivity.

About this clone itself: Its antigen is currently unknown.

Germline V gives CDR1 LNHDA, CDR2 SQIVND (reference sequence). The CDR3 totals 15 residues. With V trimmed by 4 bases and J by 3 bases, 6 bases remained unmatched. Only in-frame clones appear in the TCRdb table, and some are missing; sequencing was by immunoSEQ multiplex PCR. Of approximately 140,000 clones listed, around 89% are singletons. This sequence originates from an adult in good health. Sequencing used peripheral blood, obtained on day 0 of AZD1222 vaccination. The rearrangement joins TRBV19 to TRBJ2-7, with 10 bases aligning to TRBD2. This CDR3 reads CASSTLAGGIYEQYF. Written as DNA, the CDR3 is TGTGCCAGTAGTACATTAGCGGGAGGTATCTACGAGCAGTACTTC.